The 10 T cell receptor beta chains presented below share a single source sample, sequenced in a study of blood T cell repertoires in COVID-19 (dated by TCRdb to 2020 to 2022). Library preparation was by the immunoSEQ multiplex PCR assay. The table comes from immuneACCESS by way of TCRdb, which keeps in-frame sequences with V and J called. Part of the clones is missing from these tables; in studies checked, under half for an unresolved V gene and the rest for unknown reasons. The sample table lists over 250,000 clones, roughly 88% of them with a count of one. The top ten clonotypes cover roughly 9.6% of the sample. Sequences were obtained from peripheral blood. The receptors stem from a woman aged 70-85 years with acute or convalescent COVID-19.

The chain carries TRBV15 and TRBJ2-4, with 8 bases matching TRBD1. V gave up 5 bases and J gave up 2 bases; unmatched junction bases: 11. CDR1 is LNHNV and CDR2 is YYDKDF in the germline V gene (reference sequence). The CDR3 runs to 17 residues. The CDR3 here is CATSLPGGGSSKNIQYF. The DNA of the CDR3 is TGTGCCACCAGCTTACCAGGGGGCGGGTCATCCAAAAACATTCAGTACTTC.

The chain uses TRBV25-1 and TRBJ1-6; D is uncertain. The ends were cut back, 7 bases at V and 10 bases at J, with 11 bases in the middle. The CDR3 is 12 amino acids. The germline CDR1 and CDR2 sequences are MGHDK and SYGVNS. CDR3 nucleotides: TGTGCCAGCACCTCTCTTGGCTCACCCCTCCACTTT. Protein product: CASTSLGSPLHF. The whole variable domain, remainder taken from reference TRBV25-1 and TRBJ1-6, is EADIYQTPRYLVIGTGKKITLECSQTMGHDKMYWYQQDPGMELHLIHYSYGVNSTEKGDLSSESTVSRIRTEHFPLTLESARPSHTSQYLCASTSLGSPLHFGNGTRLTVT.

V is TRBV6-1 and J is TRBJ1-2; TRBD1 matches 9 bases. After removal of 3 bases from V and 4 bases from J, the junction contained 6 bases not matched to a gene. CDR3 length equals 15 residues. The germline V gene encodes CDR1 MNHNS and CDR2 SASEGT. The CDR3 DNA follows: TGTGCCAGCAGTGACGCACAGGGGGCGATCTATGGCTACACCTTC. Residues: CASSDAQGAIYGYTF.

This clone showed up just a few times. The rearrangement links TRBV25-1 to TRBJ1-6; D is unresolved. CDR3 length: 17 amino acids. Germline V gene data show CDR1 as MGHDK and CDR2 as SYGVNS. V was shortened by 3 bases and J by 0 bases, with 12 bases between the two germline ends. The CDR3 loop is CASSDAGRSSYNSPLHF. In DNA form, the CDR3 reads TGTGCCAGCAGTGATGCCGGGAGGAGCTCCTATAATTCACCCCTCCACTTT. The complete variable domain, with remaining parts taken from reference TRBV25-1 and TRBJ1-6, reads EADIYQTPRYLVIGTGKKITLECSQTMGHDKMYWYQQDPGMELHLIHYSYGVNSTEKGDLSSESTVSRIRTEHFPLTLESARPSHTSQYLCASSDAGRSSYNSPLHFGNGTRLTVT.

This clone has a handful of counts. The chain is built from TRBV2 and TRBJ1-5; 7 nucleotides agree with TRBD1. CDR1 and CDR2 (germline): SNHLY, FYNNEI. V shed 6 bases and J 0 bases; nucleotides not matched to a gene: 8. The CDR3 has 16 amino acids. The CDR3 coding sequence is TGTGCCAGCAGAAGGACAGGCGGTTATAGCAATCAGCCCCAGCATTTT. Amino acids: CASRRTGGYSNQPQHF.

The CDR3 DNA reads TGCGCCAGCAGCTTGGAACAGGGAAGGAATCAGCCCCAGCATTTT. Its translation is CASSLEQGRNQPQHF. This chain links TRBV5-1 with TRBJ1-5; TRBD1 might be the D (6 bases). CDR3 length: 15 amino acids. Per germline, CDR1 SGHRS and CDR2 YFSETQ. V lost 0 bases and J lost 4, with 11 bases in between.

This clone has more than one count but fewer than ten. The chain employs TRBV21-1 and TRBJ1-1. TRBV21-1 corresponds to a pseudogene. This CDR3 is 8 amino acids long. CDR3 bases: TGTGCGGTTTACTGGGCTTTCTTT. Its protein product is CAVYWAFF.

V gene TRBV6-1 combines with J gene TRBJ2-4; D is possibly TRBD2 (6 bases). Germline lookup yields CDR1 MNHNS and CDR2 SASEGT. CDR3 size: 17 residues. The V end lost 4 bases, the J end lost 3 bases, and 19 bases lay between the germline ends. This CDR3 is CASSADSGSGGKNIQYF. CDR3 DNA: TGTGCCAGCAGTGCTGACTCAGGTAGCGGAGGCAAAAACATTCAGTACTTC.

The rearrangement links TRBV11-2 to TRBJ1-1, with a possible D match to TRBD1 (5 bases). Trimming took off 6 bases at V and 12 bases at J, with 20 bases between the two ends. The germline gives CDR1 SGHAT, CDR2 FQNNGV. The CDR3 length is 13 residues. The CDR3 region is CASRRDGGAVSFF. In nucleotides, the CDR3 is TGTGCCAGCAGGCGGGACGGAGGCGCGGTGTCTTTCTTT.

The chain links TRBV3-1 (or the pseudogene TRBV3-2) to TRBJ2-1; 10 positions agree with TRBD1. V shed 4 bases and J 7 bases; nucleotides not matched to a gene: 7. Germline V gives CDR1 LGHDT, CDR2 YNNKEL (reference sequence). This CDR3 comprises 15 residues. The CDR3 DNA is TGTGCCAGCAGCCGATTAGGACAGGGGGGGAATGAGCAGTTCTTC. Translating it yields CASSRLGQGGNEQFF.